What follows are 8 T cell receptor beta chains derived from one specimen sequenced in a study of response to subunit inactivated influenza vaccine. TCRdb processed the RT-PCR reads anew with MiXCR; each CDR3 protein has one entry. The sample gives around 710,000 distinct CDR3 sequences, 11% to 15% of which show up once; 6% to 7% is in the top ten. The source was PBMCs from blood, collected about 14 days before vaccination. The receptors were gathered from a man over 45 who received an inactivated influenza vaccine.

The J gene is TRBJ1-1, the V gene TRBV6-2 or TRBV6-3; D may be TRBD1 (6 bases). This CDR3 region has 16 residues. Germline CDR1 MNHEY, CDR2 SVGEGT. The V end was cut by 0 bases, the J end by 3 bases, with 14 bases between. The CDR3 nucleotides read TGTGCCAGCAGTTACTCGACTTGGGGGCGAGACACTGAAGCTTTCTTT. Its translation is CASSYSTWGRDTEAFF.

V gene TRBV18 combines with J gene TRBJ2-1; no clear D. V shed 3 bases and J shed 6 bases, with 9 bases lying between them. The CDR3 loop spans 13 amino acids. Per germline, CDR1 KGHSH and CDR2 LQKENI. The CDR3 coding sequence is TGTGCCAGCTCACCGTCCTCGAGCAATGAGCAGTTCTTC. This encodes CASSPSSSNEQFF.

The rearrangement uses TRBV28 and TRBJ2-3, with 12 bases matching TRBD2. This CDR3 region has 17 residues. Per the germline V gene, CDR1 is MDHEN and CDR2 is SYDVKM. The V segment lost 6 bases and the J segment 2 bases; nucleotides outside the gene matches: 9. CDR3 DNA sequence: TGTGCCAGCAGCCGACTACTAGCGGGAGGTGACACAGATACGCAGTATTTT. Translation: CASSRLLAGGDTDTQYF.

This clonotype was detected only a few times. The chain couples TRBV30 to TRBJ1-5, with TRBD1 as a possible D gene (6 bases). The CDR3 length is 13 residues. Trimming pared 2 bases from V and 7 bases from J, leaving 12 bases between. Per germline, CDR1 GTSNPN and CDR2 SVGIG (reference sequence). CDR3 sequence reads: CAWSYSDRQPQHF. The CDR3, as DNA: TGTGCCTGGAGTTACTCCGACAGGCAGCCCCAGCATTTT.

This chain uses TRBV29-1 with TRBJ1-4, with D perhaps TRBD1 (5 bases). Germline lookup yields CDR1 SQVTM and CDR2 ANQGSEA. This CDR3 has 13 amino acids. Trimming stripped 0 bases from V and 7 bases from J, with 9 bases between. CDR3 residues: CSVEERRGEKLFF. The DNA of the CDR3 is TGCAGCGTTGAAGAGAGAAGGGGTGAAAAACTGTTTTTT.

The genes are TRBV5-1 and TRBJ2-3; 8 nucleotides align to TRBD1. The V gene's germline CDR1 is SGHRS and CDR2 YFSETQ. The CDR3 loop spans 15 amino acids. Trimming took 3 bases from V and 4 from J; bases not matched to a gene: 7. The CDR3 sequence is CASSSDRVRADTQYF. The CDR3 DNA reads TGCGCCAGCAGCTCGGACAGGGTTAGAGCAGATACGCAGTATTTT. The complete variable domain, with remaining parts taken from reference TRBV5-1 and TRBJ2-3, reads KAGVTQTPRYLIKTRGQQVTLSCSPISGHRSVSWYQQTPGQGLQFLFEYFSETQRNKGNFPGRFSGRQFSNSRSEMNVSTLELGDSALYLCASSSDRVRADTQYFGPGTRLTVL.

This clonotype has more than one count but fewer than ten. V usage is TRBV9 and J usage is TRBJ2-7; D call uncertain. With 0 bases removed from V and 2 bases from J, the gap between germline ends came to 9 bases. CDR3 length: 14 residues. Germline V lookup: CDR1 SGDLS, CDR2 YYNGEE. CDR3 loop: CASSVEWDTYEQYF. The CDR3 nucleotides are TGTGCCAGCAGCGTAGAATGGGATACCTACGAGCAGTACTTC.

There are many counts of this clonotype. The V and J genes are TRBV12-3 or TRBV12-4 and TRBJ1-1, with 8 bases lining up with TRBD1. The CDR3 has 14 residues. V lost 1 base, J lost 9 bases, and 7 bases stayed unmatched. The CDR3 nucleotides read TGTGCCAGCAGTTTAGGACCGGGACAGGAGAAAGCTTTCTTT. This translates into CASSLGPGQEKAFF.